The sequence of this T cell receptor (beta chain) was determined in a study of T-cell memory formation after mild COVID-19. On the study more broadly: Largely donor-specific sequence clusters came from a couple of donors.

Notes on the study in general: Pre-infection memory harbored some responding clones, suggesting cross-reactive memory joined. Clones that got smaller from day 15 to 85 had even CD4/CD8, while clones growing later tipped toward CD4+.

Constant-segment primers served in 5'RACE that generated TCR alpha and TCR beta cDNA libraries bearing sample barcodes and UMIs. Via MiXCR, TCRdb re-called the 5' RACE reads, giving one row per CDR3 protein. The repertoire holds approximately 580,000 distinct CDR3 sequences, with around 21% as singletons. This clonotype was detected a few times. What it binds is unknown. This CDR3 has 14 residues. V gave up 8 bases and J gave up 4 bases, with 17 bases separating them. Germline CDR1 GTSNPN, CDR2 SVGIG (reference sequence). Sequenced: PBMCs or a T cell subset sorted from them (not recorded which). The chain carries TRBV30 and TRBJ2-2; tentatively, D is TRBD1 or TRBD2 (6 bases each). The TCR comes from an adult woman who had mild COVID-19 (a few samples of this study predate the infection). Cell type and time point are not known. The CDR3, as DNA: TGTGCCAACCCGCTTCGGGGGCGCACCGGGGAGCTGTTTTTT. Its translation: CANPLRGRTGELFF. The full variable domain, rest sourced from reference TRBV30 and TRBJ2-2, is SQTIHQWPATLVQPVGSPLSLECTVEGTSNPNLYWYRQAAGRGLQLLFYSVGIGQISSEVPQNLSASRPQDRQFILSSKKLLLSDSGFYLCANPLRGRTGELFFGEGSRLTVL.